A selection of T cell receptor beta chains follows, all from one sample in a study of OX40 agonist ivuxolimab in advanced cancers. Generated by immunoSEQ multiplex PCR, the TCRdb table keeps only in-frame clones and is missing some. The sample lists about 50,000 clones, 89% occurring once. The sequenced sample was CD4+ or CD8+ T cells sorted from blood, obtained in a trial of the OX40 agonist ivuxolimab. The receptors stem from an adult with an advanced solid tumor such as melanoma, head and neck, liver or kidney cancer. CDR3s include the opening cysteine and the closing phenylalanine or tryptophan. The D gene is left open where the match is weak. Only part of the rows carry a size: once, few, many, or a class if the clone is expanded.

v_call	cdr3_length	j_call	d_call	clone_size	cdr3_aa	cdr3_nt
TRBV15	14	TRBJ1-4	.	.	CATSRDHNKEKLFF	TGTGCCACCAGCAGAGATCACAATAAGGAAAAACTGTTTTTT
TRBV9	13	TRBJ2-5	.	.	CASSVAEGGTQYF	TGTGCCAGCAGCGTAGCTGAGGGGGGGACCCAGTACTTC
TRBV15	14	TRBJ2-2	.	.	CATSREPGHWELFF	TGTGCCACCAGCAGAGAACCAGGGCATTGGGAGCTGTTTTTT
TRBV4-1	15	TRBJ1-4	TRBD1	.	CASSPGQAYNEKLFF	TGCGCCAGCAGCCCCGGACAGGCTTATAATGAAAAACTGTTTTTT
TRBV4-3	13	TRBJ2-7	.	.	CASSLSESYEQYF	TGCGCCAGCAGCCTTAGCGAATCCTACGAGCAGTACTTC
TRBV6-5	15	TRBJ2-7	.	.	CASRTLGVASYEQYF	TGTGCCAGCCGTACTTTAGGGGTTGCGTCCTACGAGCAGTACTTC
TRBV18	11	TRBJ2-7	.	.	CASSLNYEQYF	TGTGCCAGCTCACTAAACTACGAGCAGTACTTC
TRBV6-5	16	TRBJ2-5	.	.	CASSFAILPLSETQYF	TGTGCCAGCAGTTTCGCCATTTTACCGCTTTCTGAGACCCAGTACTTC
TRBV10-3	12	TRBJ1-1	TRBD1	.	CAISGTGFEAFF	TGTGCCATCAGTGGGACAGGGTTTGAAGCTTTCTTT
TRBV27	16	TRBJ2-1	.	.	CASSPTGGGFYNEQFF	TGTGCCAGCAGTCCCACAGGGGGGGGGTTCTACAATGAGCAGTTCTTC
TRBV4-1	11	TRBJ1-4	.	.	CASSQAGALFF	TGCGCCAGCAGCCAGGCAGGGGCGCTGTTTTTT
TRBV7-8	15	TRBJ1-2	TRBD1	.	CASSPNTGGLYGYTF	TGTGCCAGCAGCCCTAACACAGGGGGCCTCTATGGCTACACCTTC
TRBV30	13	TRBJ1-2	.	.	CAWIRPAGYGYTF	TGTGCCTGGATAAGACCCGCGGGTTATGGCTACACCTTC
TRBV6-4	16	TRBJ2-2	.	.	CASSDSRHSNTGELFF	TGTGCCAGCAGTGACTCTCGACACTCGAACACCGGGGAGCTGTTTTTT
TRBV2	13	TRBJ2-7	.	.	CAVLGDSSYEQYF	TGTGCCGTCCTTGGCGACAGCTCCTACGAGCAGTACTTC
TRBV27	16	TRBJ1-2	TRBD1	.	CASSFQDRGYPYGYTF	TGTGCCAGCAGTTTCCAGGACAGGGGGTATCCCTATGGCTACACCTTC
TRBV14	16	TRBJ1-2	.	.	CASSQGRTPLTSGYTF	TGTGCCAGCAGCCAAGGCCGGACACCTTTGACGTCTGGCTACACCTTC
TRBV7-9	13	TRBJ1-2	.	.	CASSLALNYGYTF	TGTGCCAGCAGCTTAGCACTAAACTATGGCTACACCTTC
TRBV2	13	TRBJ2-7	TRBD1	.	CAIAPGTGVEQYF	TGTGCCATTGCCCCCGGGACAGGGGTGGAGCAGTACTTC
TRBV6-5	14	TRBJ2-1	.	.	CASSSGDSYNEQFF	TGTGCCAGCAGTTCGGGAGACTCCTACAATGAGCAGTTCTTC
TRBV6-5	15	TRBJ2-7	TRBD2	.	CASSQVAGGGYEQYF	TGTGCCAGCAGTCAGGTAGCGGGAGGGGGCTACGAGCAGTACTTC
TRBV7-9	13	TRBJ1-2	TRBD1	once	CASSLEQGIGYTF	TGTGCCAGCAGCTTAGAACAGGGGATTGGCTACACCTTC
TRBV9	16	TRBJ2-1	.	.	CASSADGGPRLFEQFF	TGTGCCAGCAGCGCGGACGGAGGACCCCGACTTTTTGAGCAGTTCTTC
TRBV7-9	11	TRBJ2-5	TRBD1	.	CASTWTGTQYF	TGTGCCAGCACCTGGACAGGGACCCAGTACTTC
TRBV5-1	16	TRBJ1-2	TRBD1	.	CASSPGQGAVKYGYTF	TGCGCCAGCAGCCCGGGACAGGGGGCAGTAAAGTATGGCTACACCTTC
TRBV30	11	TRBJ1-1	.	.	CAWSDGVEAFF	TGTGCCTGGAGTGACGGGGTTGAAGCTTTCTTT
TRBV4-1	17	TRBJ2-3	.	.	CASSQGSRGLDGDTQYF	TGCGCCAGCAGCCAAGGGAGCCGAGGGTTGGACGGAGATACGCAGTATTTT
TRBV7-9	15	TRBJ2-3	.	.	CASSVTGGGPDTQYF	TGTGCCAGCAGCGTGACAGGCGGTGGTCCAGATACGCAGTATTTT
TRBV7-6	13	TRBJ2-7	.	.	CASRSGSSYEQYF	TGTGCCAGCAGAAGCGGTTCCTCCTACGAGCAGTACTTC
TRBV2	12	TRBJ2-1	.	.	CASNEGGNEQFF	TGTGCCAGCAACGAGGGGGGGAATGAGCAGTTCTTC
TRBV27	12	TRBJ2-1	.	.	CASSLGANEQFF	TGTGCCAGCAGTTTAGGTGCCAATGAGCAGTTCTTC
TRBV19	14	TRBJ1-4	.	.	CASSTRTGPEKLFF	TGTGCCAGTAGTACCCGGACTGGCCCTGAAAAACTGTTTTTT
TRBV14	14	TRBJ2-2	.	few	CASSQDFSFRELFF	TGTGCCAGCAGCCAAGATTTTTCTTTCCGGGAGCTGTTTTTT